The clone carrying this T cell receptor (beta chain) was seen a handful of times. The antigen is not known. The sequencing template was cDNA reverse transcribed from extracted RNA. The method was immunoSEQ multiplex PCR; TCRdb's version includes in-frame clones alone and lacks a portion of them. This table holds under 350,000 clones, nearly 60% found once. The sample comes from a study of CD8+ T cells in alopecia areata. Study information: Tofacitinib therapy took 6 to 18 months; 6 months off drug came after. Using the percentage of affected scalp area, treated patients' severity was scored. Study results and limitations: Many expanded lesional clones persisted in scalp and blood during tofacitinib treatment.

Sample treatment: oral pan-JAK inhibitor, 5-10 mg twice daily. Germline loops: CDR1 SNHLY, CDR2 FYNNEI. J lost 0 bases, V lost 9 bases, and 5 bases had no gene match. CDR3 size: 14 residues. The chain couples TRBV2 to TRBJ2-3; 8 nucleotides match TRBD2. The sequence was collected from a human donor with alopecia areata. The starting material was CD4+ T cells sorted from blood, obtained at week 24, from a patient treated with tofacitinib. The CDR3 DNA is TGTGCCAGAACATCGGGGGGGAGCACAGATACGCAGTATTTT. Protein product: CARTSGGSTDTQYF.